The 10 T cell receptor beta chains in this list originate from one sample, sequenced in a study of beta chain features in type 1 diabetes. General observations from the study: In every one of the four CD4+ subsets, TCRB CDR3s were moderately but significantly shorter in Type 1 diabetes patients.

Isolated RNA was reverse transcribed in full, so expressed TCRB transcripts were sequenced. The repertoire was sequenced with immunoSEQ multiplex PCR; TCRdb's copy has only in-frame clones and lacks some. Among approximately 130,000 clones listed, 17% were seen once. These receptors lack a known antigen. What was sequenced was central memory CD4+ T cells from blood. The receptors shown here come from a man between 18 and 29 years old with type 1 diabetes.

The rearrangement joins TRBV30 to TRBJ1-1, with TRBD1 matching 7 bases. V gave up 3 bases and J gave up 0 bases; unmatched junction bases: 4. The CDR3 extends over 14 amino acids. Germline loops: CDR1 GTSNPN, CDR2 SVGIG (reference sequence). The CDR3 DNA reads TGTGCCTGGAGCCGTACAGGGGTGAACACTGAAGCTTTCTTT. Its protein product is CAWSRTGVNTEAFF. Together with reference TRBV30 and TRBJ1-1, the CDR3 gives the full variable domain: SQTIHQWPATLVQPVGSPLSLECTVEGTSNPNLYWYRQAAGRGLQLLFYSVGIGQISSEVPQNLSASRPQDRQFILSSKKLLLSDSGFYLCAWSRTGVNTEAFFGQGTRLTVV.

This clone was seen a handful of times. The genes are TRBV5-1 and TRBJ2-3; D uncertain. The germline V and J ends were trimmed by 3 bases and 6 bases, with 14 bases remaining between them. The CDR3 has 14 residues. In germline, CDR1 is SGHRS, CDR2 YFSETQ. The CDR3 region has the DNA TGCGCCAGCAGCTCAGATCCAATAACCGATACGCAGTATTTT. It codes for CASSSDPITDTQYF.

This clone has a handful of counts. This rearrangement joins TRBV28 to TRBJ1-1; D call uncertain. This CDR3 contains 12 residues. Trimming pared 7 bases from V and 2 bases from J, leaving 8 bases between. Germline CDR1 is MDHEN and CDR2 is SYDVKM. CDR3 loop: CASISVNTEAFF. CDR3 nucleotides: TGTGCCAGCATATCGGTAAACACTGAAGCTTTCTTT.

A note on this clone: Mismatch with germline at one junction end may stem from a read error. The genes are TRBV7-7 and TRBJ2-1; 9 bases match TRBD1. The germline CDR1 and CDR2 sequences are SSHAT and FNYEAQ (reference sequence). This CDR3 has 19 amino acids. The CDR3 bases are TGTGCTAGCAGCCCCCAAAACAGGGGGCCCATGGGCTCCTACAATGAGCAGTTCTTC. Encoded protein: CASSPQNRGPMGSYNEQFF. The whole variable domain, filled in from reference TRBV7-7 and TRBJ2-1, reads GAGVSQSPRYKVTKRGQDVTLRCDPISSHATLYWYQQALGQGPEFLTYFNYEAQPDKSGLPSDRFSAERPEGSISTLTIQRTEQRDSAMYRCASSPQNRGPMGSYNEQFFGPGTRLTVL.

The V and J genes are TRBV7-9 and TRBJ2-1; possible D gene TRBD2, 5 bases. CDR1 SEHNR and CDR2 FQNEAQ come from the germline V gene (reference sequence). Trimming stripped 5 bases from V and 2 bases from J, with 10 bases between. This CDR3 comprises 14 residues. This CDR3 reads CASSVPGTYNEQFF. In nucleotides, the CDR3 is TGTGCCAGCAGCGTGCCCGGGACCTACAATGAGCAGTTCTTC.

V gene TRBV5-1 combines with J gene TRBJ2-3, with 9 bases that match TRBD1. The junction had 8 bases not matched to a gene; V was cut back by 3 bases and J by 6 bases. The CDR3 is 15 residues long. CDR1 and CDR2 from the germline V gene are SGHRS and YFSETQ. CDR3 sequence reads: CASSYRDRAHDTQYF. CDR3 nucleotides: TGCGCCAGCAGCTACCGGGACAGGGCCCATGATACGCAGTATTTT.

The CDR3 DNA sequence: TGTGCCAGCAGTTATGGGACTGACTACAATGAGCAGTTCTTC. Residues: CASSYGTDYNEQFF. The gene calls are TRBV7-2 and TRBJ2-1, with D possibly TRBD2 on 6 matching bases. From germline, CDR1 is SGHTA and CDR2 FQGNSA. CDR3 length equals 14 residues. Trimming cost V 6 bases and J 3 bases, with 12 bases left between them.

This clone was observed a handful of times. The chain joins TRBV7-2 to TRBJ1-5; D ambiguous. CDR3 length: 15 amino acids. Germline CDR1 is SGHTA and CDR2 is FQGNSA. V dropped 0 bases and J dropped 7 bases, with 13 bases sitting between them. In DNA form, the CDR3 reads TGTGCCAGCAGCTTAGCGAGTGCACTAGCCCAGCCCCAGCATTTT. Protein sequence: CASSLASALAQPQHF.

This sequence joins TRBV6-5 and TRBJ2-3; 10 nucleotides agree with TRBD1. CDR1 MNHEY and CDR2 SVGAGI come from the germline V gene. The V and J ends lost 0 bases and 6 bases, in that order; junction bases with no gene match: 6. The CDR3 runs 16 residues. CDR3 protein: CASSYSGGQGTDTQYF. The CDR3 bases are TGTGCCAGCAGTTACTCGGGGGGACAGGGGACCGATACGCAGTATTTT.

A few counts support this clone. The chain carries TRBV30 and TRBJ2-7; D unresolved. Germline CDR1 is GTSNPN and CDR2 is SVGIG (reference sequence). The CDR3 spans 13 residues. V lost 2 bases to trimming and J lost 6 bases, with 14 bases between them. The DNA of the CDR3 is TGTGCCTGGAGTAGTGGGTCAACAGCCGAGCAGTACTTC. Translation gives CAWSSGSTAEQYF.